The TCR beta chain described here comes from a study of shared clonotypes between healthy human individuals. Germline V gene lookup returns CDR1 SGHTA and CDR2 FQGTGA. Between the trimmed V and J ends, which lost 5 bases and 0 bases, there was a span of 8 bases. The length of the CDR3 is 14 residues. Sequenced by immunoSEQ multiplex PCR; TCRdb stores in-frame clones only, minus some. The sample has some 2,500,000 clones; about nine tenths are singletons. The sequence was collected from a man younger than 30 in good health. Some clones in this sample may be carry-over from other donors' samples. The chain has TRBV7-3 and TRBJ2-1; D is ambiguous. The sample comprised naive CD4+ T cells from PBMCs. The subset was: CD45RA+ positively selected. Here the CDR3 DNA reads TGTGCCAGCAGCCCTAGTAGCTCCTACAATGAGCAGTTCTTC. Amino acid sequence: CASSPSSSYNEQFF.